These 10 T cell receptor beta chains share one sample of origin, sequenced in a study of long-term antiretroviral therapy in people with HIV. The assay used was immunoSEQ (version v3.0), run at survey level. Clones were read by immunoSEQ multiplex PCR, and TCRdb kept only the in-frame ones, dropping some. The sample lists tens of thousands of clones, under 80% occurring once. Sequencing was performed on unsorted PBMCs, taken 0.5 years after starting antiretroviral therapy. The source of these receptors is a woman between 35 and 50 years old with HIV.

The CDR3 region has the DNA TGTGCCAGCCTGGCCGGCCTGGCACCCTACGAGCAGTACTTC. Amino acid sequence: CASLAGLAPYEQYF. The chain links TRBV28 to TRBJ2-7; D remains unclear. Trimming removed 8 bases from V and 2 bases from J, with 16 bases in between. CDR1 MDHEN and CDR2 SYDVKM come from the germline V gene. The CDR3 consists of 14 residues.

The DNA of the CDR3 is TGTGCCAGCAGCTTAAAGGGGGCGGAGAACGAGCAGTACTTC. Residues: CASSLKGAENEQYF. This chain joins TRBV7-9 and TRBJ2-7, with 7 bases matching TRBD1. With V trimmed by 2 bases and J by 5 bases, 6 bases remained unmatched. The CDR3 is 14 amino acids. Looked up from germline, CDR1 is SEHNR and CDR2 is FQNEAQ (reference sequence).

The rearrangement uses TRBV6-6 and TRBJ2-5; 14 positions agree with TRBD2. This CDR3 region has 15 residues. V shed 6 bases, J shed 5 bases, and the junction held 5 bases outside the gene matches. The germline V gene has CDR1 MNHNY and CDR2 SVGAGI (reference sequence). The CDR3 here is CASRRLAGGRETQYF. Written as DNA, the CDR3 is TGTGCCAGCAGGAGACTAGCGGGGGGGCGGGAGACCCAGTACTTC.

This chain links TRBV5-4 with TRBJ1-4; TRBD1 aligns across 7 bases. Germline trimming cut 4 bases from V and 7 bases from J; bases unmatched to any gene: 13. The CDR3 runs 16 residues. Germline-derived CDR1 and CDR2 are SGHNT and YYREEE (reference sequence). The CDR3 nucleotides are TGTGCCAGCAGCGTCCCTGACAGGGACGTGGGTGAAAAACTGTTTTTT. It encodes CASSVPDRDVGEKLFF.

This sequence joins TRBV6-6 and TRBJ1-2; weak D call: TRBD1 (6 bases). The V gene's germline CDR1 is MNHNY and CDR2 SVGAGI (reference sequence). Trimming took 6 bases from V and 4 from J, leaving 18 bases between them. The length of the CDR3 is 15 residues. The CDR3 bases are TGTGCCAGCAGGGGCGCAGGGGACCTTCCCTATGGCTACACCTTC. Amino acid sequence: CASRGAGDLPYGYTF.

The V call is TRBV7-2, the J call TRBJ2-3; D remains unclear. Germline V lookup: CDR1 SGHTA, CDR2 FQGNSA. V gave up 5 bases and J gave up 5 bases, with 11 bases separating them. The CDR3 sequence is 13 residues long. The CDR3 bases are TGTGCCAGCAGCGCCCACCTGGGAGATACGCAGTATTTT. It yields the protein CASSAHLGDTQYF. The variable domain in full, with the rest retrieved from reference TRBV7-2 and TRBJ2-3, is GAGVSQSPSNKVTEKGKDVELRCDPISGHTALYWYRQSLGQGLEFLIYFQGNSAPDKSGLPSDRFSAERTGGSVSTLTIQRTQQEDSAVYLCASSAHLGDTQYFGPGTRLTVL.

In its sample, this clone is medium-sized. The rearrangement links TRBV7-9 to TRBJ2-7; tentatively, D is TRBD2 (5 bases). CDR3 length equals 15 residues. CDR1 SEHNR and CDR2 FQNEAQ come from the germline V gene (reference sequence). The V and J ends lost 3 bases and 1 base respectively, with 13 bases between them. For the CDR3, the DNA is TGTGCCAGCAGCTTCGGCCCAACTAGGTCCTACGAGCAGTACTTC. It codes for CASSFGPTRSYEQYF.

The sample holds a few counts of this clone. V usage is TRBV28 and J usage is TRBJ1-6; a possible D gene is TRBD1 (6 bases). Per germline, CDR1 MDHEN and CDR2 SYDVKM. V was cut by 4 bases and J by 6 bases, with 19 bases left in between. The CDR3 spans 17 residues. In DNA, the CDR3 is TGTGCCAGCAGTTACCTATACGGAGGCAGGGGTAATTCACCCCTCCACTTT. Protein sequence: CASSYLYGGRGNSPLHF.

The V and J genes are TRBV7-2 and TRBJ2-3, with 9 bases matching TRBD2. CDR1 and CDR2 from the germline V gene are SGHTA and FQGNSA. The junction had 9 bases not matched to a gene; V was cut back by 6 bases and J by 2 bases. This CDR3 is 16 amino acids long. The CDR3 DNA sequence: TGTGCCAGCAGTCCGTTAGCGGGGGCCCTCACAGATACGCAGTATTTT. Protein: CASSPLAGALTDTQYF. The full variable domain, completed using reference TRBV7-2 and TRBJ2-3, is GAGVSQSPSNKVTEKGKDVELRCDPISGHTALYWYRQSLGQGLEFLIYFQGNSAPDKSGLPSDRFSAERTGGSVSTLTIQRTQQEDSAVYLCASSPLAGALTDTQYFGPGTRLTVL.

CDR3 sequence: CASSDYRGLNTEAFF. CDR3 sequence (DNA): TGCGCCAGCAGCGATTACAGGGGCCTAAACACTGAAGCTTTCTTT. The rearrangement uses TRBV5-1 and TRBJ1-1; TRBD1 matches 7 bases. The CDR3 sequence is 15 residues long. From germline, CDR1 is SGHRS and CDR2 YFSETQ. The V gene end was trimmed by 4 bases and the J gene end by 2 bases; junction bases not matched to a gene: 8.